The rows below give T cell receptor beta chains drawn from one sample of a study of cytomegalovirus exposure and HLA in healthy donors. Measured with immunoSEQ multiplex PCR; TCRdb has only the in-frame clones, and not every one. The repertoire has around 86,000 clones, 77% of them found once; the top ten carry around 3%. The sequenced material came from PBMCs. These receptors were obtained from a man aged 45-60 years in good health and CMV-seropositive. CDR3s include the opening cysteine and the closing phenylalanine or tryptophan. Fields, in order: D gene, clone size, V gene, J gene, CDR3 DNA, CDR3 protein. A D gene is named only where the DNA matches it firmly. Only part of the rows carry a size: once, few, many, or a class if the clone is expanded.

D: .; size: few; V: TRBV11-2; J: TRBJ2-3; DNA: TGTGCCAGCAGCTTAGGGACTTTCGATCAAGATACGCAGTATTTT; CDR3: CASSLGTFDQDTQYF
D: TRBD1; size: few; V: TRBV10-1; J: TRBJ2-7; DNA: TGCGCCAGCAGTCCAGGGACAGGTAGCTACGAGCAGTACTTC; CDR3: CASSPGTGSYEQYF
D: .; size: .; V: TRBV11-3; J: TRBJ1-1; DNA: TGTGCCAGCAGCTTTTCGGGGGGGTTGCGCACTGAAGCTTTCTTT; CDR3: CASSFSGGLRTEAFF
D: TRBD2; size: .; V: TRBV12-5; J: TRBJ2-3; DNA: TGTGCTAGTGTTCGCATGGCGGGAGGTCCAATTTTT; CDR3: CASVRMAGGPIF
D: .; size: .; V: TRBV7-9; J: TRBJ1-2; DNA: TGTTCCAGCAGCTTATTTATTTCGGGGGGCAGGACTAACTATGGCTACACCTTC; CDR3: CSSSLFISGGRTNYGYTF
D: TRBD1; size: .; V: TRBV14; J: TRBJ2-2; DNA: TGTGCCAGCAGCCAAGATTTCGGGACAGGGTGGCCACCCGGGGAGCTGTTTTTT; CDR3: CASSQDFGTGWPPGELFF
D: TRBD2; size: .; V: TRBV19; J: TRBJ2-7; DNA: TGTGCCAGTAGCCCCCTGAGGACTAGCGGCCCCACTCGCCCCTACGAGCAGTACTTC; CDR3: CASSPLRTSGPTRPYEQYF
D: .; size: once; V: TRBV5-1; J: TRBJ1-2; DNA: TGCGCCAGCAGCTTTGGGGGCGTCGTCTATGGCTACACCTTC; CDR3: CASSFGGVVYGYTF
D: TRBD1; size: .; V: TRBV4-1; J: TRBJ2-3; DNA: TGCGCCAGCAGCCCCGGGAACAGGGGTGACACAGATACGCAGTATTTT; CDR3: CASSPGNRGDTDTQYF
D: TRBD1; size: .; V: TRBV5-4; J: TRBJ1-1; DNA: TGTGCCAGCAGCGCCAATGGACAGGGGAGCGCTGAAGCTTTCTTT; CDR3: CASSANGQGSAEAFF